These T cell receptor beta chains were read from a single sample in a study of cytomegalovirus exposure and HLA in healthy donors. Some clones are missing from TCRdb's copy, which holds only in-frame ones; the method was immunoSEQ multiplex PCR. The repertoire includes tens of thousands of clones, approximately 62% of them detected once, and 4% to 4.5% sits in the top ten. Sequencing was performed on PBMCs. Source of these receptors: a male donor in good health and CMV-seropositive. CDR3s include the opening cysteine and the closing phenylalanine or tryptophan. Each record gives: V gene, CDR3 length, D gene, J gene, clone size, CDR3 protein, CDR3 DNA. A D gene is named only where the DNA matches it firmly. A row's size may be missing; if present it is once, few, many or a size class.

v_call: TRBV7-8; cdr3_length: 16; d_call: TRBD1; j_call: TRBJ2-2; clone_size: few; cdr3_aa: CASSLSGTGSTGELFF; cdr3_nt: TGTGCCAGCAGCTTATCCGGGACAGGTTCGACCGGGGAGCTGTTTTTT
v_call: TRBV5-6; cdr3_length: 15; d_call: .; j_call: TRBJ1-1; clone_size: once; cdr3_aa: CASSFTGGGYTEAFF; cdr3_nt: TGTGCCAGCAGCTTCACCGGGGGAGGGTACACTGAAGCTTTCTTT
v_call: TRBV7-2; cdr3_length: 15; d_call: TRBD1; j_call: TRBJ1-4; clone_size: .; cdr3_aa: CASSPRQGGGEKLFF; cdr3_nt: TGTGCCAGCAGCCCGCGACAGGGGGGCGGTGAAAAACTGTTTTTT
v_call: TRBV28; cdr3_length: 13; d_call: TRBD1; j_call: TRBJ1-2; clone_size: .; cdr3_aa: CASSLNGQGRNTF; cdr3_nt: TGTGCCAGCAGTTTGAATGGACAGGGAAGGAACACCTTC
v_call: TRBV9; cdr3_length: 16; d_call: .; j_call: TRBJ2-1; clone_size: .; cdr3_aa: CASSVATPNSYNEQFF; cdr3_nt: TGTGCCAGCAGCGTAGCTACCCCGAACTCCTACAATGAGCAGTTCTTC
v_call: TRBV30; cdr3_length: 17; d_call: TRBD1; j_call: TRBJ2-2; clone_size: once; cdr3_aa: CAWSDRGSPVGTGELFF; cdr3_nt: TGTGCCTGGAGTGACAGGGGATCCCCCGTCGGCACCGGGGAGCTGTTTTTT
v_call: TRBV19; cdr3_length: 16; d_call: TRBD1; j_call: TRBJ1-5; clone_size: .; cdr3_aa: CASNQLQGAGKQPQHF; cdr3_nt: TGTGCCAGTAACCAACTACAGGGGGCGGGAAAACAGCCCCAGCATTTT
v_call: TRBV7-2; cdr3_length: 15; d_call: TRBD1; j_call: TRBJ2-2; clone_size: .; cdr3_aa: CASSARGQGAGELFF; cdr3_nt: TGTGCCAGCAGCGCCCGGGGACAGGGGGCCGGGGAGCTGTTTTTT
v_call: TRBV5-4; cdr3_length: 16; d_call: .; j_call: TRBJ2-5; clone_size: .; cdr3_aa: CASSEIVGQRQETQYF; cdr3_nt: TGTGCCAGCAGCGAGATTGTTGGACAGCGACAAGAGACCCAGTACTTC
v_call: TRBV5-4; cdr3_length: 15; d_call: TRBD1; j_call: TRBJ1-1; clone_size: .; cdr3_aa: CASSPVGTAATEAFF; cdr3_nt: TGTGCCAGCAGCCCCGTTGGGACAGCGGCTACTGAAGCTTTCTTT
v_call: TRBV19; cdr3_length: 15; d_call: .; j_call: TRBJ2-2; clone_size: .; cdr3_aa: CASMGGGSNTGELFF; cdr3_nt: TGTGCCAGTATGGGGGGTGGTTCGAACACCGGGGAGCTGTTTTTT
v_call: TRBV7-7; cdr3_length: 16; d_call: TRBD2; j_call: TRBJ2-1; clone_size: few; cdr3_aa: CASSLAGSGGYNEQFF; cdr3_nt: TGTGCCAGCAGCTTAGCGGGTAGCGGGGGCTACAATGAGCAGTTCTTC
v_call: TRBV10-3; cdr3_length: 13; d_call: .; j_call: TRBJ1-2; clone_size: .; cdr3_aa: CAISESREGGYTF; cdr3_nt: TGTGCCATCAGTGAGTCCAGGGAGGGTGGCTACACCTTC
v_call: TRBV7-8; cdr3_length: 15; d_call: .; j_call: TRBJ2-1; clone_size: .; cdr3_aa: CASSFLIAVHNEQFF; cdr3_nt: TGTGCCAGCAGCTTCCTTATAGCGGTACACAATGAGCAGTTCTTC
v_call: TRBV2; cdr3_length: 18; d_call: TRBD1; j_call: TRBJ1-5; clone_size: .; cdr3_aa: CASRDPTGGHWSNQPQHF; cdr3_nt: TGTGCCAGCAGGGACCCCACAGGGGGCCATTGGAGCAATCAGCCCCAGCATTTT
v_call: TRBV6-5; cdr3_length: 12; d_call: .; j_call: TRBJ1-6; clone_size: few; cdr3_aa: CASSQSDSPLHF; cdr3_nt: TGTGCCAGCAGCCAGTCTGATTCACCCCTCCACTTT
v_call: TRBV28; cdr3_length: 13; d_call: TRBD1; j_call: TRBJ2-7; clone_size: .; cdr3_aa: CASSSGQGYEQYF; cdr3_nt: TGTGCCAGCAGTTCCGGACAGGGGTACGAGCAGTACTTC
v_call: TRBV4-2; cdr3_length: 12; d_call: .; j_call: TRBJ2-1; clone_size: few; cdr3_aa: CASSVTYNEQFF; cdr3_nt: TGTGCCAGCAGCGTCACCTACAATGAGCAGTTCTTC
v_call: TRBV10-2; cdr3_length: 13; d_call: .; j_call: TRBJ2-1; clone_size: few; cdr3_aa: CASSALANNEQFF; cdr3_nt: TGCGCCAGCAGTGCGCTAGCGAACAATGAGCAGTTCTTC
v_call: TRBV18; cdr3_length: 15; d_call: .; j_call: TRBJ2-3; clone_size: once; cdr3_aa: CASSPDGLGTDTQYF; cdr3_nt: TGTGCCAGCTCACCAGATGGACTCGGCACAGATACGCAGTATTTT
v_call: TRBV6-1; cdr3_length: 15; d_call: TRBD2; j_call: TRBJ2-3; clone_size: .; cdr3_aa: CATRLGLDSTDTQYF; cdr3_nt: TGTGCTACCCGATTGGGACTAGATAGTACAGATACGCAGTATTTT
v_call: TRBV6-5; cdr3_length: 12; d_call: TRBD1; j_call: TRBJ1-1; clone_size: .; cdr3_aa: CASSSEQGASFF; cdr3_nt: TGTGCCAGCAGTTCCGAACAGGGGGCGTCTTTCTTT
v_call: TRBV5-6; cdr3_length: 15; d_call: .; j_call: TRBJ1-4; clone_size: few; cdr3_aa: CASSLAVAGAEKLFF; cdr3_nt: TGTGCCAGCAGCTTGGCAGTAGCAGGGGCCGAAAAACTGTTTTTT
v_call: TRBV29-1; cdr3_length: 11; d_call: .; j_call: TRBJ2-7; clone_size: .; cdr3_aa: CSVATTYEQYF; cdr3_nt: TGCAGCGTCGCAACAACCTACGAGCAGTACTTC
v_call: TRBV28; cdr3_length: 16; d_call: TRBD1; j_call: TRBJ2-2; clone_size: .; cdr3_aa: CASRLGQGAGTGELFF; cdr3_nt: TGTGCCAGCAGGTTGGGACAGGGGGCTGGAACCGGGGAGCTGTTTTTT
v_call: TRBV7-9; cdr3_length: 15; d_call: .; j_call: TRBJ1-2; clone_size: .; cdr3_aa: CASSSSGGLWDGYTF; cdr3_nt: TGTGCCAGCAGCTCCAGCGGGGGCCTATGGGATGGCTACACCTTC
v_call: TRBV7-2; cdr3_length: 14; d_call: .; j_call: TRBJ2-1; clone_size: .; cdr3_aa: CASSLSGPYNEQFF; cdr3_nt: TGTGCCAGCAGCTTAAGCGGCCCCTACAATGAGCAGTTCTTC
v_call: TRBV5-1; cdr3_length: 16; d_call: TRBD1; j_call: TRBJ2-7; clone_size: .; cdr3_aa: CASSLQSRTGGYEQYF; cdr3_nt: TGCGCCAGCAGCTTGCAGTCCCGGACAGGGGGCTACGAGCAGTACTTC
v_call: TRBV28; cdr3_length: 18; d_call: .; j_call: TRBJ1-4; clone_size: .; cdr3_aa: CASRLMPLDIATNEKLFF; cdr3_nt: TGTGCCAGCAGACTTATGCCCTTAGACATCGCAACTAATGAAAAACTGTTTTTT
v_call: TRBV19; cdr3_length: 16; d_call: TRBD1; j_call: TRBJ1-5; clone_size: .; cdr3_aa: CASSIGGQGVTLAQHF; cdr3_nt: TGTGCCAGTAGTATAGGAGGGCAGGGGGTAACACTCGCCCAGCATTTT
v_call: TRBV7-3; cdr3_length: 12; d_call: .; j_call: TRBJ1-4; clone_size: .; cdr3_aa: CASSSTSEKLFF; cdr3_nt: TGTGCCAGCAGCTCAACCAGTGAAAAACTGTTTTTT
v_call: TRBV6-5; cdr3_length: 11; d_call: .; j_call: TRBJ2-1; clone_size: .; cdr3_aa: CASRAYNEQFF; cdr3_nt: TGTGCCAGCAGAGCGTACAATGAGCAGTTCTTC
v_call: TRBV19; cdr3_length: 13; d_call: .; j_call: TRBJ1-1; clone_size: few; cdr3_aa: CASSIGGNTEAFF; cdr3_nt: TGTGCCAGTAGTATTGGCGGGAACACTGAAGCTTTCTTT
v_call: TRBV15; cdr3_length: 16; d_call: .; j_call: TRBJ2-5; clone_size: once; cdr3_aa: CATSRDLVDGAETQYF; cdr3_nt: TGTGCCACCAGCAGAGATCTCGTCGATGGGGCGGAGACCCAGTACTTC
v_call: TRBV28; cdr3_length: 15; d_call: .; j_call: TRBJ1-2; clone_size: .; cdr3_aa: CASRTPTGSNYGYTF; cdr3_nt: TGTGCCAGCAGAACCCCGACAGGAAGTAACTATGGCTACACCTTC
v_call: TRBV5-6; cdr3_length: 16; d_call: TRBD2; j_call: TRBJ2-1; clone_size: .; cdr3_aa: CASSARLAGAINEQFF; cdr3_nt: TGTGCCAGCAGCGCCCGGCTAGCGGGGGCCATCAATGAGCAGTTCTTC
v_call: TRBV4-2; cdr3_length: 14; d_call: .; j_call: TRBJ2-7; clone_size: .; cdr3_aa: CASSQVGLSYEQYF; cdr3_nt: TGTGCCAGCAGCCAAGTTGGGCTATCCTACGAGCAGTACTTC
v_call: TRBV7-6; cdr3_length: 15; d_call: TRBD1; j_call: TRBJ2-7; clone_size: .; cdr3_aa: CASSPGQGVVYEQYF; cdr3_nt: TGTGCCAGCAGCCCTGGACAGGGGGTAGTATACGAGCAGTACTTC
v_call: TRBV25-1; cdr3_length: 14; d_call: TRBD2; j_call: TRBJ2-3; clone_size: .; cdr3_aa: CASSDAGVTDTQYF; cdr3_nt: TGTGCCAGCAGTGACGCGGGGGTCACAGATACGCAGTATTTT
v_call: TRBV7-8; cdr3_length: 15; d_call: .; j_call: TRBJ1-5; clone_size: .; cdr3_aa: CASSIGRERNQPQHF; cdr3_nt: TGTGCCAGCAGCATTGGACGGGAGCGCAATCAGCCCCAGCATTTT
v_call: TRBV19; cdr3_length: 15; d_call: .; j_call: TRBJ1-5; clone_size: .; cdr3_aa: CASSTLRVDNQPQHF; cdr3_nt: TGTGCCAGTAGTACTTTGAGGGTTGACAATCAGCCCCAGCATTTT
v_call: TRBV30; cdr3_length: 16; d_call: .; j_call: TRBJ1-4; clone_size: .; cdr3_aa: CAWSKDRRSTNEKLFF; cdr3_nt: TGTGCCTGGAGTAAAGACAGGAGGAGTACTAATGAAAAACTGTTTTTT
v_call: TRBV10-3; cdr3_length: 13; d_call: .; j_call: TRBJ1-4; clone_size: .; cdr3_aa: CAISEGGDEKLFF; cdr3_nt: TGTGCCATCAGTGAGGGAGGAGATGAAAAACTGTTTTTT
v_call: TRBV29-1; cdr3_length: 12; d_call: .; j_call: TRBJ1-1; clone_size: .; cdr3_aa: CSVWGGNTEAFF; cdr3_nt: TGCAGCGTTTGGGGCGGGAACACTGAAGCTTTCTTT
v_call: TRBV11-2; cdr3_length: 14; d_call: .; j_call: TRBJ1-2; clone_size: .; cdr3_aa: CASSLEQGIYGYTF; cdr3_nt: TGTGCCAGCAGCTTAGAACAGGGTATCTATGGCTACACCTTC
v_call: TRBV6-5; cdr3_length: 16; d_call: TRBD1; j_call: TRBJ1-1; clone_size: few; cdr3_aa: CASSYHSTGPNPEAFF; cdr3_nt: TGTGCCAGCAGTTACCATTCGACAGGGCCGAATCCTGAAGCTTTCTTT
v_call: TRBV6-5; cdr3_length: 14; d_call: TRBD1; j_call: TRBJ2-5; clone_size: .; cdr3_aa: CASSYGQGGETQYF; cdr3_nt: TGTGCCAGCAGTTACGGACAGGGGGGAGAGACCCAGTACTTC
v_call: TRBV5-8; cdr3_length: 15; d_call: TRBD2; j_call: TRBJ2-5; clone_size: .; cdr3_aa: CASSPTGGAEETQYF; cdr3_nt: TGTGCCAGCAGCCCAACCGGGGGGGCGGAAGAGACCCAGTACTTC
v_call: TRBV19; cdr3_length: 13; d_call: TRBD1; j_call: TRBJ2-5; clone_size: .; cdr3_aa: CASRTGGEETQYF; cdr3_nt: TGTGCCAGTAGGACAGGGGGCGAAGAGACCCAGTACTTC
v_call: TRBV4-1; cdr3_length: 19; d_call: TRBD2; j_call: TRBJ2-6; clone_size: .; cdr3_aa: CASSQDKRGPAFGANVLTF; cdr3_nt: TGCGCCAGCAGTCAAGATAAGCGGGGGCCTGCCTTTGGGGCCAACGTCCTGACTTTC
v_call: TRBV7-6; cdr3_length: 16; d_call: TRBD1; j_call: TRBJ2-7; clone_size: .; cdr3_aa: CASSLQGAELSYEQYF; cdr3_nt: TGTGCCAGCAGCTTGCAGGGGGCGGAACTTTCCTACGAGCAGTACTTC
v_call: TRBV12-5; cdr3_length: 14; d_call: TRBD1; j_call: TRBJ2-5; clone_size: .; cdr3_aa: CASGSRGLQETQYF; cdr3_nt: TGTGCTAGTGGATCGAGGGGGCTCCAAGAGACCCAGTACTTC
v_call: TRBV6-6; cdr3_length: 14; d_call: TRBD1; j_call: TRBJ2-1; clone_size: .; cdr3_aa: CASQPGGSYNEQFF; cdr3_nt: TGTGCCTCACAACCAGGGGGCTCCTACAATGAGCAGTTCTTC
v_call: TRBV19; cdr3_length: 16; d_call: TRBD2; j_call: TRBJ2-3; clone_size: .; cdr3_aa: CASSIGEREIADTQYF; cdr3_nt: TGTGCCAGTAGTATAGGGGAGCGGGAGATCGCAGATACGCAGTATTTT
v_call: TRBV7-9; cdr3_length: 15; d_call: TRBD2; j_call: TRBJ2-5; clone_size: .; cdr3_aa: CASSLGLAGEETQYF; cdr3_nt: TGTGCCAGCAGCCTGGGACTAGCGGGAGAAGAGACCCAGTACTTC
v_call: TRBV6-1; cdr3_length: 14; d_call: TRBD1; j_call: TRBJ1-5; clone_size: few; cdr3_aa: CASSGGQGSEPQHF; cdr3_nt: TGTGCCAGCAGTGGGGGACAGGGCTCTGAGCCCCAGCATTTT
v_call: TRBV7-8; cdr3_length: 16; d_call: .; j_call: TRBJ2-6; clone_size: .; cdr3_aa: CASSLQAYSGANVLTF; cdr3_nt: TGTGCCAGCAGCTTGCAGGCTTACTCTGGGGCCAACGTCCTGACTTTC
v_call: TRBV15; cdr3_length: 13; d_call: .; j_call: TRBJ2-7; clone_size: .; cdr3_aa: CATSRWSSYEQYF; cdr3_nt: TGTGCCACCAGCAGATGGAGTTCCTACGAGCAGTACTTC